This TCR beta chain is from a study of cytomegalovirus exposure and HLA in healthy donors. There are 14 residues in the CDR3. The germline gives CDR1 LNHDA, CDR2 SQIVND (reference sequence). Trimming stripped 5 bases from V and 9 bases from J, with 14 bases between. This clone showed up just a few times. PCR amplification relied on 60 Vbeta primers (plus 13 Jbeta primers). The repertoire was sequenced with immunoSEQ multiplex PCR; TCRdb's copy has only in-frame clones and lacks some. The sample yields over 120,000 clones, more than 8% seen once. This TCR derives from a man between 45 and 60 years old in good health and CMV-seronegative. The chain links TRBV19 to TRBJ1-6, with D maybe TRBD1 (5 bases). Input material: PBMCs. The CDR3: CASSGQGRSSPLHF. In DNA, the CDR3 is TGTGCCAGTAGTGGGCAGGGCCGGAGTTCACCCCTCCACTTT.